This T cell receptor (beta chain) was obtained from a study of T cells in Graves' hyperthyroidism and ophthalmopathy. Background on the study: Peripheral blood was acquired at first diagnosis, ahead of any therapy whatsoever.

TCR beta CDR3 regions were amplified from RNA transcripts. TCR CDR3 regions were first amplified by RT-PCR with HTBI primers. In TCRdb, the multiplex PCR reads were re-called with MiXCR into one record per CDR3 protein. The sample holds 250,000 or so distinct CDR3 sequences, over 12% seen once. CDR1 and CDR2 (germline): ENHRY, SYGVKD. V was clipped by 8 bases and J by 7 bases, with 17 bases between them. The CDR3 has 14 residues. Sequenced input: blood. The chain recombines TRBV10-3 with TRBJ1-4, with a weak D call TRBD1 (6 bases). This clonotype was obtained from a woman aged 50 to 65 with Graves' hyperthyroidism that later progressed to Graves' ophthalmopathy. Here the CDR3 DNA reads TGTGCCATCTGGCGTGGGGGGCGGGGTGAAAAACTGTTTTTT. It yields the protein CAIWRGGRGEKLFF.